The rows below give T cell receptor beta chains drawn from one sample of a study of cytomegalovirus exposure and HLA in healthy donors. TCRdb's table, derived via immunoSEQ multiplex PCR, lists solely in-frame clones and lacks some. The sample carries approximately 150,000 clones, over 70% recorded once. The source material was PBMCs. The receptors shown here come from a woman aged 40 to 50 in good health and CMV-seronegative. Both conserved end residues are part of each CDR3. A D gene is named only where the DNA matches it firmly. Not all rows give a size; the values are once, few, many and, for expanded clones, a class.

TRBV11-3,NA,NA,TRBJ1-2,TGTGCCAGCAGCTTAGGATTGGGCAGCTACCGTGGCTACACCTTC,CASSLGLGSYRGYTF
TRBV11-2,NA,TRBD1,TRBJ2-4,TGTGCCAGCGAGATCGACAGGGAAAACATTCAGTACTTC,CASEIDRENIQYF
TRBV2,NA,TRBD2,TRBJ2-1,TGTGCCAGCACTCCTCGTTTCTCCGGGGGGAACAATGAGCAGTTCTTC,CASTPRFSGGNNEQFF
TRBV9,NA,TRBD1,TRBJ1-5,TGTGCCAGCAGCACAATTCCGGGACAGGGCTGGGGACAGCCCCAGCATTTT,CASSTIPGQGWGQPQHF
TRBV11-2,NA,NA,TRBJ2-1,TGTGCCAGCAGCTTACCAGGGAACAATGAGCAGTTCTTC,CASSLPGNNEQFF
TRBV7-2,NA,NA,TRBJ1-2,TGTGCCAGCAGCTTATCGACACGTGGCTACACCTTC,CASSLSTRGYTF
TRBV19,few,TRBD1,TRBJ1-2,TGTGCCAGTAGACTGGACAGGACCGAAAAATTGGGGACCTTC,CASRLDRTEKLGTF
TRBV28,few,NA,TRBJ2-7,TGTGCCAGCAGTCTAAGGGGGGAGCAGTACTTC,CASSLRGEQYF
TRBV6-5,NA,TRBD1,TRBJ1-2,TGTGCCAGCAGCCCCGGGACAGAAGCCTATGGCTACACCTTC,CASSPGTEAYGYTF
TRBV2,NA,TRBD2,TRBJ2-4,TGTGCCAGCAGTGATTATGGTGGGCGGGAGGAGGTTGTCAAAAACATTCAGTACTTC,CASSDYGGREEVVKNIQYF
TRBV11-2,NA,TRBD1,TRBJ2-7,TGTGCCAGCAGCGTCTTTTCTGGGACAGCCTACGAGCAGTACTTC,CASSVFSGTAYEQYF
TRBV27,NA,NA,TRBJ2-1,TGTGCCAGCAGTTTAGTCGGGTCCAACTCCTACAATGAGCAGTTCTTC,CASSLVGSNSYNEQFF
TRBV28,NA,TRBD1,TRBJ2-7,TGTGCCAGCAGGTCAGGGGGCAGCTCCTACGAGCAGTACTTC,CASRSGGSSYEQYF
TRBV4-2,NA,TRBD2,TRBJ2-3,TGTGCCAGCAGCCAAGGGGCGGGAGGCCACACAGATACGCAGTATTTT,CASSQGAGGHTDTQYF
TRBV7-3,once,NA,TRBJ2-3,TGTGCCAGCAGTTTACTCGGGGGAGATACGCAGTATTTT,CASSLLGGDTQYF
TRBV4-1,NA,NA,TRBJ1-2,TGCGCCAGCAGCCAAGATCGAGGGTACGATGGCTACACCTTC,CASSQDRGYDGYTF
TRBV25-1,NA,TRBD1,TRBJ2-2,TGTGCCAGCAGTGGCCGGGACAGGAGTGTTCTATACGGGGAGCTGTTTTTT,CASSGRDRSVLYGELFF
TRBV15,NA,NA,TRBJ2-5,TGTGCCACCAGCAAACGGCGGAATATTCAAGAGACCCAGTACTTC,CATSKRRNIQETQYF
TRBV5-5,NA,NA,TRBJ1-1,TGTGCCAGCAGCTTCGCGGGAAGTAGTAACACTGAAGCTTTCTTT,CASSFAGSSNTEAFF